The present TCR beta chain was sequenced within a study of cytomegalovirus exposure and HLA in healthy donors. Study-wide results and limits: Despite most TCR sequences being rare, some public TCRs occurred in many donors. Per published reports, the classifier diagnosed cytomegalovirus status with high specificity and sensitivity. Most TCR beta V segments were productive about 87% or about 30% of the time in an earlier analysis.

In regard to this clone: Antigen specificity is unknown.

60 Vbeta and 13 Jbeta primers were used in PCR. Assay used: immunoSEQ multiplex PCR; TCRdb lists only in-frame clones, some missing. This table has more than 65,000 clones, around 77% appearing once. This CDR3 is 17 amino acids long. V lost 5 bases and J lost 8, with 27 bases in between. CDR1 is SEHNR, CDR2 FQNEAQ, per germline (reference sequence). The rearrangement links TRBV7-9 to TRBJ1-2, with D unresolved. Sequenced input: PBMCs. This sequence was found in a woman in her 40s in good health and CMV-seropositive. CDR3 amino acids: CASSISGTSGGIGGYTF. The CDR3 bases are TGTGCCAGCAGCATCAGTGGTACGTCAGGAGGGATCGGCGGCTACACCTTC.